Shown below are 32 T cell receptor beta chains from a single sample sequenced in a study of blood T cell repertoires in COVID-19. Profiling relied on immunoSEQ multiplex PCR, and the TCRdb table lists in-frame clones only, not all of them. In the table there are more than 300,000 clones, over 70% of which are singletons. The sequenced sample was peripheral blood. These receptors came from a woman between 50 and 59 years old with acute or convalescent COVID-19.

The chain employs TRBV24-1 and TRBJ2-6; 8 bases agree with TRBD1. Trimming cost V 4 bases and J 9 bases; bases outside gene matches: 10. CDR1 is KGHDR and CDR2 is SFDVKD in the germline V gene. The CDR3 runs 16 residues. Here the CDR3 reads CATSDPGQGQDNVLTF. The CDR3 nucleotides are TGTGCCACCAGTGACCCCGGACAGGGACAAGACAACGTCCTGACTTTC.

Turning to this clone: Other DNA sequences of this sample code for an identical CDR3. The J gene is TRBJ1-5, the V gene TRBV6-5; D gene uncertain. This CDR3 has 12 amino acids. CDR1 and CDR2 (germline): MNHEY, SVGAGI. V lost 6 bases to trimming and J lost 5 bases, with 8 bases between them. The CDR3 region is CASRTGDQPQHF. In nucleotides, the CDR3 is TGTGCCAGCAGAACCGGAGATCAGCCCCAGCATTTT.

This clone was counted once. J is TRBJ2-2 and V is TRBV5-1, with 7 bases identical to TRBD2. Germline CDR1 is SGHRS and CDR2 is YFSETQ. V dropped 5 bases and J dropped 6; count of bases not matched to a gene: 13. The CDR3 runs to 16 residues. The CDR3 DNA sequence: TGCGCCAGCAGTCGGCTCGGGGGAGGGTCGTCCGGGGAGCTGTTTTTT. Protein: CASSRLGGGSSGELFF.

This clone has a count of ten or more. This sequence joins TRBV5-4 and TRBJ1-6; D is undetermined. Trimming pared 5 bases from V and 8 bases from J, leaving 8 bases between. Germline V CDR1 and CDR2: SGHNT, YYREEE (reference sequence). The CDR3 consists of 12 residues. This CDR3 reads CASSTRDSPLHF. The DNA of the CDR3 is TGTGCCAGCAGTACCCGGGATTCACCCCTCCACTTT.

As regards this clone: One end of the junction varies from germline; a read error may be responsible. The chain couples TRBV29-1 to TRBJ2-5, with D tentatively TRBD2 (5 bases). CDR1 and CDR2 (germline): SQVTM, ANQGSEA. The CDR3 consists of 12 residues. This chain's CDR3 is CSFEEAGETQYF. DNA for the CDR3: TGCAGCTTTGAAGAGGCGGGAGAGACCCAGTACTTC.

The rearrangement links TRBV19 to TRBJ1-1, with a possible D match to TRBD1 (5 bases). This CDR3 is 14 amino acids long. Looked up from germline, CDR1 is LNHDA and CDR2 is SQIVND (reference sequence). V was trimmed by 3 bases and J by 3 bases, leaving 11 bases between them. The CDR3 DNA reads as TGTGCCAGTAGTATGGGTGGACAATACACTGAAGCTTTCTTT. It yields the protein CASSMGGQYTEAFF. The full variable domain, with the rest looked up from reference TRBV19 and TRBJ1-1, is DGGITQSPKYLFRKEGQNVTLSCEQNLNHDAMYWYRQDPGQGLRLIYYSQIVNDFQKGDIAEGYSVSREKKESFPLTVTSAQKNPTAFYLCASSMGGQYTEAFFGQGTRLTVV.

V is TRBV5-1 and J is TRBJ2-2; D perhaps matches TRBD1 (5 bases). Trimming took 6 bases from V and 0 from J, leaving 18 bases between them. Per germline, CDR1 SGHRS and CDR2 YFSETQ. This CDR3 region has 17 residues. Here the CDR3 reads CASTDSYLPSNTGELFF. The CDR3 nucleotides are TGCGCCAGCACAGACAGTTATCTACCGTCGAACACCGGGGAGCTGTTTTTT.

The rearrangement uses TRBV19 and TRBJ1-3; D is unresolved. The V and J ends lost 3 bases and 2 bases respectively, with 11 bases between them. Germline-derived CDR1 and CDR2 are LNHDA and SQIVND (reference sequence). The CDR3 has 15 amino acids. The DNA for the CDR3 is TGTGCCAGTAGTATGACGGCCGCGGCTGGAAACACCATATATTTT. Translation gives CASSMTAAAGNTIYF.

This clone was seen just once. The DNA for the CDR3 is TGTGCCGTCGAGAAAGCCACTGGGGCCAACGTCCTGACTTTC. It encodes CAVEKATGANVLTF. The chain combines TRBV24-1 with TRBJ2-6, with D unresolved. The CDR3 has 14 amino acids. In germline, CDR1 is KGHDR, CDR2 SFDVKD. Trimming removed 12 bases at V and 2 bases at J, with 13 bases between.

The chain couples TRBV6-2 or TRBV6-3 to TRBJ2-7, with 9 bases aligning to TRBD2. CDR1 is MNHEY and CDR2 is SVGEGT in the germline V gene. J lost 6 bases, V lost 5 bases, and 2 bases had no gene match. The CDR3 covers 12 residues. In DNA, the CDR3 is TGTGCCAGCAGTCTACTAGCGGGCGAGCAGTACTTC. Encoded protein: CASSLLAGEQYF.

CDR3 loop: CASSPRDRTLLNEKLFF. DNA for the CDR3: TGTGCCAGCAGCCCCCGGGACAGGACCCTCCTTAATGAAAAACTGTTTTTT. V and J are TRBV3-1 (or the pseudogene TRBV3-2) and TRBJ1-4; 8 nucleotides align to TRBD1. The junction had 11 bases not matched to a gene; V was cut back by 4 bases and J by 4 bases. Germline V gene sequence: CDR1 LGHDT, CDR2 YNNKEL (reference sequence). The CDR3 is 17 residues long.

This clone showed up just once. The J gene is TRBJ2-2, the V gene TRBV30; 8 bases fit TRBD1. This CDR3 is 15 amino acids long. CDR1 GTSNPN and CDR2 SVGIG come from the germline V gene (reference sequence). V shed 3 bases, J shed 6 bases, and the junction held 9 bases outside the gene matches. CDR3 sequence: CAWSLILQGAGELFF. In DNA form, the CDR3 reads TGTGCCTGGAGCTTAATCCTACAGGGGGCCGGGGAGCTGTTTTTT. Together with reference TRBV30 and TRBJ2-2, the CDR3 gives the full variable domain: SQTIHQWPATLVQPVGSPLSLECTVEGTSNPNLYWYRQAAGRGLQLLFYSVGIGQISSEVPQNLSASRPQDRQFILSSKKLLLSDSGFYLCAWSLILQGAGELFFGEGSRLTVL.

About this clone itself: Different DNA sequences within this sample yield the same CDR3. The rearrangement links TRBV9 to TRBJ2-2, with 11 bases aligning to TRBD2. The length of the CDR3 is 16 residues. Losses at the gene ends were 1 base for V and 1 base for J; bases not matched to a gene: 0. Germline assignment: CDR1 SGDLS and CDR2 YYNGEE. CDR3 sequence: CASSVLAGGNTGELFF. The CDR3 DNA reads as TGTGCCAGCAGCGTACTAGCGGGGGGGAACACCGGGGAGCTGTTTTTT.

This sequence joins TRBV2 and TRBJ2-5; perhaps TRBD2 as D (5 bases). Germline lookup yields CDR1 SNHLY and CDR2 FYNNEI. V shed 8 bases and J shed 5 bases, with 18 bases lying between them. The CDR3 loop spans 14 amino acids. The CDR3 reads CASGGRASWETQYF. As DNA, the CDR3 is TGTGCCAGCGGAGGACGCGCCTCTTGGGAGACCCAGTACTTC.

The chain carries TRBV7-2 and TRBJ1-2, with unresolved D. Germline V CDR1 and CDR2: SGHTA, FQGNSA. V lost 1 base, J lost 4 bases, and 7 bases lay in between. CDR3 size: 13 residues. The CDR3 bases are TGTGCCAGCAGCTTAGGATTACTCTATGGCTACACCTTC. This gives the protein CASSLGLLYGYTF.

The rearrangement joins TRBV7-9 to TRBJ2-5; 8 bases are shared with TRBD2. Germline trimming cut 1 base from V and 2 bases from J; bases unmatched to any gene: 6. The germline CDR1 and CDR2 sequences are SEHNR and FQNEAQ (reference sequence). There are 16 residues in the CDR3. CDR3 nucleotides: TGTGCCAGCAGCTTAGAGGTAGCGGGGTATCAAGAGACCCAGTACTTC. Translating gives CASSLEVAGYQETQYF.

The sample holds a few counts of this clone. The chain has TRBV5-6 and TRBJ1-2, with TRBD1 identical over 8 bases. The CDR3 runs to 16 residues. The V gene end was trimmed by 0 bases and the J gene end by 2 bases; junction bases not matched to a gene: 6. Germline V gene data show CDR1 as SGHDT and CDR2 as YYEEEE. The CDR3: CASSLAIQGGNYGYTF. The CDR3 region has the DNA TGTGCCAGCAGCTTGGCCATACAGGGGGGGAACTATGGCTACACCTTC.

The chain joins TRBV24-1 to TRBJ2-5; perhaps TRBD2 as D (5 bases). Looked up from germline, CDR1 is KGHDR and CDR2 is SFDVKD. CDR3 length equals 16 residues. V lost 4 bases and J 5 bases, leaving 19 bases between the germline ends. CDR3 sequence (DNA): TGTGCCACCAGTGAGTCCACACTAGTGGGTGCGGAGACCCAGTACTTC. Residues: CATSESTLVGAETQYF.

This chain joins TRBV20-1 and TRBJ2-1; D unresolved. Looked up from germline, CDR1 is DFQATT and CDR2 is SNEGSKA (reference sequence). The V end was cut by 3 bases, the J end by 6 bases, with 9 bases between. The CDR3 covers 12 residues. CDR3 sequence reads: CSASELTNEQFF. In DNA form, the CDR3 reads TGCAGTGCTAGTGAGCTAACCAATGAGCAGTTCTTC.

This clone is a singleton in its sample. This chain uses TRBV25-1 with TRBJ2-1, with D possibly being TRBD1 (6 bases). V lost 10 bases and J 6 bases, leaving 19 bases between the germline ends. The CDR3 totals 14 residues. CDR1 is MGHDK and CDR2 is SYGVNS in the germline V gene. The CDR3: CAIQEPGTLNEQFF. The CDR3 coding sequence is TGTGCCATCCAAGAACCCGGGACACTCAATGAGCAGTTCTTC.

This chain links TRBV10-1 with TRBJ2-3; the D is unclear. Trimming left V 6 bases short and J 0 bases short, with 7 bases between. Germline V gene sequence: CDR1 WNHNN, CDR2 SYGVQD (reference sequence). The CDR3 sequence is 13 residues long. The CDR3 here is CASRQRSTDTQYF. The CDR3 DNA sequence: TGCGCCAGCAGACAACGTAGCACAGATACGCAGTATTTT.

The V gene is TRBV29-1, the J gene TRBJ2-3, with a tentative D call TRBD1 (7 bases). The V end was cut by 3 bases, the J end by 2 bases, with 15 bases between. The CDR3 consists of 15 residues. CDR1 and CDR2 (germline): SQVTM, ANQGSEA. The CDR3 DNA sequence: TGCAGCGTTGACGACCAGGGGGGTTTCACAGATACGCAGTATTTT. Translation gives CSVDDQGGFTDTQYF.

This chain links TRBV9 with TRBJ1-5, with unresolved D. The CDR3 sequence is 13 residues long. Between the trimmed V and J ends, which lost 2 bases and 4 bases, there was a span of 7 bases. Germline CDR1 and CDR2: SGDLS and YYNGEE. CDR3 sequence reads: CASSVGSNQPQHF. In nucleotides, the CDR3 is TGTGCCAGCAGCGTGGGCTCTAATCAGCCCCAGCATTTT.

This chain joins TRBV11-2 and TRBJ2-5; 7 nucleotides align to TRBD1. V shed 5 bases and J 1 base; nucleotides not matched to a gene: 4. The CDR3 covers 14 residues. Germline V CDR1 and CDR2: SGHAT, FQNNGV. The CDR3 sequence: CASSPGDSQETQYF. CDR3 DNA sequence: TGTGCCAGCAGCCCTGGGGACAGCCAAGAGACCCAGTACTTC.

Of note for this clone: The junction departs from germline at one end; a sequencing error may be responsible. Other nucleotide sequences from this sample produce the same CDR3. This sequence joins TRBV5-1 and TRBJ1-1; TRBD1 is a possible D gene (6 bases). Germline V gene sequence: CDR1 SGHRS, CDR2 YFSETQ. CDR3 length: 15 residues. The CDR3 reads CASSSNRVGETEAFF. Written as DNA, the CDR3 is TGCGCTAGCAGCTCCAACAGGGTAGGAGAAACTGAAGCTTTCTTT.

CDR3 DNA sequence: TGTGCCAGCAGTTTAAAGTACTTGAACACTGAAGCTTTCTTT. Translated, it gives CASSLKYLNTEAFF. The chain joins TRBV27 to TRBJ1-1; D gene unclear. The germline V gene has CDR1 MNHEY and CDR2 SMNVEV (reference sequence). The CDR3 length is 14 residues. Trimming took off 2 bases at V and 0 bases at J, with 7 bases between the two ends.

V usage is TRBV6-5 and J usage is TRBJ1-4; 7 bases match TRBD1. From germline, CDR1 is MNHEY and CDR2 SVGAGI. The CDR3 sequence is 15 residues long. V trimming: 5 bases; J trimming: 1 base; junction bases outside the gene matches: 4. The CDR3 protein is CASSLYRGTNEKLFF. CDR3 nucleotides: TGTGCCAGCAGTCTTTACAGGGGAACTAATGAAAAACTGTTTTTT.

The gene calls are TRBV24-1 and TRBJ2-5, with a possible D match to TRBD1 (7 bases). This CDR3 has 15 residues. The V end was cut by 3 bases, the J end by 3 bases, with 13 bases between. The germline V gene encodes CDR1 KGHDR and CDR2 SFDVKD. In DNA, the CDR3 is TGTGCCACCAGTGATAGCCGCAGGGGGGAAGAGACCCAGTACTTC. It codes for CATSDSRRGEETQYF.

This clone has more than one count but fewer than ten. In DNA, the CDR3 is TGCGCCAGCAGCTTGTCGTACAGCTCTGGAAACACCATATATTTT. It translates to CASSLSYSSGNTIYF. The chain carries TRBV5-1 and TRBJ1-3; D is uncertain. Deletions cut 1 base from V and 0 bases from J, with 8 bases between. Germline CDR1 and CDR2: SGHRS and YFSETQ. The CDR3 is 15 amino acids.

This clone came up a few times. The chain recombines TRBV4-1 with TRBJ2-3; D unclear. Germline V gene sequence: CDR1 MGHRA, CDR2 YSYEKL. CDR3 length equals 13 residues. V gave up 4 bases and J gave up 5 bases, with 10 bases separating them. In DNA form, the CDR3 reads TGCGCCAGCAGCCGCTCTACCGAAGATACGCAGTATTTT. Protein: CASSRSTEDTQYF.

The V and J genes are TRBV4-3 and TRBJ1-1; D is possibly TRBD1 (5 bases). The V and J ends lost 3 bases and 4 bases respectively, with 12 bases between them. The CDR3 has 14 amino acids. Germline-derived CDR1 and CDR2 are LGHNA and YSLEER. The CDR3 region is CASSQVGGGTEAFF. The CDR3 nucleotides read TGCGCCAGCAGCCAGGTGGGGGGGGGCACTGAAGCTTTCTTT.

At least ten counts were recorded for this clone. This chain's CDR3 is CASSTSGLAGGRGEQFF. The CDR3, as DNA: TGCGCCAGCAGCACTTCCGGACTAGCGGGGGGCCGTGGTGAGCAGTTCTTC. The chain is built from TRBV5-1 and TRBJ2-1; 14 positions agree with TRBD2. Germline trimming cut 4 bases from V and 9 bases from J; bases unmatched to any gene: 12. Germline loops: CDR1 SGHRS, CDR2 YFSETQ. The CDR3 has 17 residues. Together with reference TRBV5-1 and TRBJ2-1, the CDR3 gives the full variable domain: KAGVTQTPRYLIKTRGQQVTLSCSPISGHRSVSWYQQTPGQGLQFLFEYFSETQRNKGNFPGRFSGRQFSNSRSEMNVSTLELGDSALYLCASSTSGLAGGRGEQFFGPGTRLTVL.